This TCR beta chain was profiled in a study of T cell responses to AZD1222 COVID-19 vaccine. This clone was counted once. The data were produced by immunoSEQ multiplex PCR, yet TCRdb's version contains in-frame clones alone and is incomplete. The sample lists 100,000 to 130,000 clones; 87% were seen once. V was shortened by 7 bases and J by 0 bases, with 11 bases between the two germline ends. Germline V gene data show CDR1 as LNHDA and CDR2 as SQIVND (reference sequence). The CDR3 consists of 14 residues. This clonotype was obtained from an adult who received the AZD1222 COVID-19 vaccine. The chain recombines TRBV19 with TRBJ2-3; possible D gene TRBD2, 5 bases. This specimen was peripheral blood, taken 28 days after the second AZD1222 dose. The CDR3: CASNDGVSTDTQYF. The CDR3 nucleotides read TGTGCCAGTAATGACGGGGTTAGCACAGATACGCAGTATTTT.